Presented here are 28 T cell receptor beta chains from one specimen sequenced in a study of identical twins. Via MiXCR, TCRdb re-called the 5' RACE reads, giving one row per CDR3 protein. The table shows about 260,000 distinct CDR3 sequences, with approximately 7% occurring only once. The same data also went into a second study, on yellow fever vaccine responses in identical twins.

What was sequenced was memory (CD45RO+) T cells sorted from blood. The source of these receptors is a woman aged 18-35 years in good health.

The V call is TRBV10-1, the J call TRBJ2-3; 11 nucleotides align to TRBD2. Losses at the gene ends were 8 bases for V and 5 bases for J; bases not matched to a gene: 6. From germline, CDR1 is WNHNN and CDR2 SYGVQD (reference sequence). This CDR3 is 14 amino acids long. Here the CDR3 DNA reads TGCGCCAGCGGGTCCGGGACTAGCGGAGATACGCAGTATTTT. It specifies CASGSGTSGDTQYF.

This clonotype was counted a few times. The chain has TRBV20-1 and TRBJ2-2, with D perhaps being TRBD1 or TRBD2 (5 bases each). The V end was cut by 1 base, the J end by 1 base, with 10 bases between. CDR1 is DFQATT, CDR2 SNEGSKA, per germline (reference sequence). The CDR3 spans 15 residues. CDR3 region: CSARAGTQNTGELFF. The CDR3 coding sequence is TGCAGTGCTAGAGCCGGGACGCAGAACACCGGGGAGCTGTTTTTT.

This clonotype was found a few times. This rearrangement joins TRBV11-2 to TRBJ2-1; a possible D gene is TRBD2 (6 bases). Germline V gene sequence: CDR1 SGHAT, CDR2 FQNNGV. The CDR3 is 16 amino acids. V shed 3 bases and J shed 1 base, with 13 bases lying between them. Here the CDR3 reads CASSFFSGLSYNEQFF. Here the CDR3 DNA reads TGTGCCAGCAGCTTCTTTAGCGGACTTTCCTACAATGAGCAGTTCTTC.

This clonotype turned up a few times. V usage is TRBV20-1 and J usage is TRBJ1-1; maybe TRBD1 (6 bases). CDR1 is DFQATT and CDR2 is SNEGSKA in the germline V gene (reference sequence). Trimming took off 6 bases at V and 5 bases at J, with 10 bases between the two ends. This CDR3 has 11 amino acids. CDR3 DNA sequence: TGCAGTGCACAGGGTTCGACTGAAGCTTTCTTT. Translation gives CSAQGSTEAFF.

The rearrangement joins TRBV7-2 to TRBJ2-2, with 10 bases that match TRBD2. Unmatched junction bases numbered 11, after V lost 5 bases and J lost 8 bases. CDR1 and CDR2 from the germline V gene are SGHTA and FQGNSA. The CDR3 length is 16 residues. The CDR3: CASSQRAGGPQGELFF. As DNA, the CDR3 is TGTGCCAGCAGCCAAAGAGCGGGGGGGCCACAAGGGGAGCTGTTTTTT.

This clonotype has more than one count but fewer than ten. One end of the junction varies from germline; a read error may be responsible. The gene calls are TRBV5-1 and TRBJ2-5; the D is unclear. Germline V gives CDR1 SGHRS, CDR2 YFSETQ. CDR3 length: 11 residues. This chain's CDR3 is CASSLARLVNF. The CDR3 DNA reads as TGCGCCAGCAGCTTGGCCAGGCTTGTGAACTTC.

The rearrangement links TRBV12-3 or TRBV12-4 to TRBJ2-3; 7 bases map to TRBD2. The CDR3 loop spans 16 amino acids. The junction had 5 bases not matched to a gene; V was cut back by 2 bases and J by 0 bases. CDR3 in DNA: TGTGCCAGCAGTTTAACCGGACTAGTGAGCACAGATACGCAGTATTTT. As protein: CASSLTGLVSTDTQYF.

The rearrangement uses TRBV6-5 and TRBJ1-2, with D unresolved. V was trimmed by 4 bases and J by 3 bases, leaving 9 bases between them. The CDR3 runs to 13 residues. CDR1 is MNHEY and CDR2 is SVGAGI in the germline V gene. The CDR3 DNA follows: TGTGCCAGCAGTTCCCCCCGGGACTATGGCTACACCTTC. Translating it yields CASSSPRDYGYTF.

There are many counts of this clonotype. V is TRBV7-2 and J is TRBJ1-2, with 9 bases that match TRBD1. This CDR3 spans 14 amino acids. Looked up from germline, CDR1 is SGHTA and CDR2 is FQGNSA. With V trimmed by 4 bases and J by 6 bases, 6 bases remained unmatched. The CDR3 spells CASSSGTGRHGYTF. In DNA, the CDR3 is TGTGCCAGCAGCTCCGGGACAGGGCGGCATGGCTACACCTTC.

CDR3 sequence reads: CASSPTGARTGELFF. The CDR3 bases are TGTGCCAGCAGCCCGACAGGGGCCAGAACCGGGGAGCTGTTTTTT. The V gene is TRBV14, the J gene TRBJ2-2, with TRBD1 matching 8 bases. Trimming cost V 4 bases and J 5 bases; bases outside gene matches: 6. Germline values: CDR1 SGHDN, CDR2 FVKESK. This CDR3 comprises 15 residues.

This clonotype was recorded at least ten times. This chain connects TRBV20-1 to TRBJ2-1; 9 nucleotides match TRBD2. The CDR3 runs 13 residues. With V trimmed by 1 base and J by 13 bases, 8 bases remained unmatched. Germline V gene sequence: CDR1 DFQATT, CDR2 SNEGSKA (reference sequence). The CDR3 nucleotides are TGCAGTGCTAGAGGGTCTAGCGGGACGCTCCAGTTCTTC. It encodes CSARGSSGTLQFF.

CDR3 bases: TGTGCCAGCAGTGAAGCCCCGACAGGGTGGGACGCCAAAAACATTCAGTACTTC. Translating gives CASSEAPTGWDAKNIQYF. The rearrangement uses TRBV6-1 and TRBJ2-4; 7 nucleotides line up with TRBD1. CDR3 length: 18 amino acids. The V segment lost 0 bases and the J segment 1 base; nucleotides outside the gene matches: 9. Germline CDR1 is MNHNS and CDR2 is SASEGT.

Ten or more counts support this clonotype. V is TRBV7-2 and J is TRBJ2-2; 9 bases align to TRBD2. After removal of 6 bases from V and 7 bases from J, the junction contained 6 bases not matched to a gene. This CDR3 contains 14 residues. Germline V gene sequence: CDR1 SGHTA, CDR2 FQGNSA. In nucleotides, the CDR3 is TGTGCCAGCAGGCCCGGACTAGCGAGCGGGGAGCTGTTTTTT. It translates to CASRPGLASGELFF.

This chain joins TRBV24-1 and TRBJ1-2; possible D gene TRBD1, 6 bases. Germline CDR1 is KGHDR and CDR2 is SFDVKD. The CDR3 covers 13 residues. Between the trimmed V and J ends, which lost 6 bases and 2 bases, there was a span of 9 bases. DNA of the CDR3: TGTGCCACCAGTCCTGGACAGAACTATGGCTACACCTTC. Translating it yields CATSPGQNYGYTF.

This clonotype has a count of ten or more. This chain links TRBV5-1 with TRBJ2-3, with 8 nucleotides matching TRBD2. V lost 7 bases and J lost 3; bases outside the gene matches: 4. The CDR3 has 13 amino acids. The germline CDR1 and CDR2 sequences are SGHRS and YFSETQ. CDR3 sequence (DNA): TGCGCCAGCCAGCGGGAGTGGACAGATACGCAGTATTTT. Translating it yields CASQREWTDTQYF.

There are a few counts of this clonotype. The chain joins TRBV5-6 to TRBJ2-7; 8 nucleotides agree with TRBD2. Germline CDR1 and CDR2: SGHDT and YYEEEE. The V gene end was trimmed by 2 bases and the J gene end by 2 bases; junction bases not matched to a gene: 9. The CDR3 length is 16 residues. In DNA, the CDR3 is TGTGCCAGCAGCTTTTTTGTAGCGGGATTGACCTACGAGCAGTACTTC. This translates into CASSFFVAGLTYEQYF.

This clonotype came up many times. This rearrangement joins TRBV5-1 to TRBJ2-2; 7 bases match TRBD2. Germline loops: CDR1 SGHRS, CDR2 YFSETQ. Germline trimming cut 3 bases from V and 5 bases from J; bases unmatched to any gene: 10. The CDR3 has 16 residues. CDR3 in amino acids: CASSYVRPGGTGELFF. The CDR3 region has the DNA TGCGCCAGCAGCTATGTGCGACCCGGGGGGACCGGGGAGCTGTTTTTT. The full variable domain, completed using reference TRBV5-1 and TRBJ2-2, is KAGVTQTPRYLIKTRGQQVTLSCSPISGHRSVSWYQQTPGQGLQFLFEYFSETQRNKGNFPGRFSGRQFSNSRSEMNVSTLELGDSALYLCASSYVRPGGTGELFFGEGSRLTVL.

In its sample, this clonotype was seen many times. The CDR3 coding sequence is TGTGCCAGCAGCTACTCGACAGGGGGCGGTGGCTACACCTTC. This codes for CASSYSTGGGGYTF. V gene TRBV5-6 combines with J gene TRBJ1-2, with 10 bases fitting TRBD1. V trimming: 3 bases; J trimming: 7 bases; junction bases outside the gene matches: 6. This CDR3 has 14 amino acids. Germline CDR1 is SGHDT and CDR2 is YYEEEE.

At least ten counts were recorded for this clonotype. DNA for the CDR3: TGTGCCAGCAGCCAAGATTCTATCGCAGATACGCAGTATTTT. This codes for CASSQDSIADTQYF. The chain has TRBV14 and TRBJ2-3; D is unresolved. This CDR3 contains 14 residues. The V and J ends lost 0 bases and 4 bases respectively, with 8 bases between them. From germline, CDR1 is SGHDN and CDR2 FVKESK.

In its sample, this clonotype was seen many times. This chain connects TRBV4-1 to TRBJ1-2; weak D call: TRBD1 (5 bases). The V and J ends lost 4 bases and 8 bases respectively, with 14 bases between them. CDR1 and CDR2 (germline): MGHRA, YSYEKL. This CDR3 is built from 13 residues. CDR3 residues: CASSPLGGIGYTF. The CDR3 coding sequence is TGCGCCAGCAGCCCCCTTGGGGGTATCGGCTACACCTTC.

In this sample, this clonotype turned up many times. The chain couples TRBV5-6 to TRBJ2-1, with 8 bases fitting TRBD2. The germline V gene encodes CDR1 SGHDT and CDR2 YYEEEE. The CDR3 consists of 16 residues. Losses at the gene ends were 4 bases for V and 5 bases for J; bases not matched to a gene: 11. The CDR3 loop is CASSPGGRAGDNEQFF. CDR3 sequence (DNA): TGTGCCAGCAGCCCGGGGGGGAGGGCCGGGGACAATGAGCAGTTCTTC.

Many counts were recorded for this clonotype. The chain is built from TRBV6-1 and TRBJ2-3; D uncertain. The CDR3 has 13 residues. V lost 6 bases and J lost 11, with 18 bases in between. Germline V gives CDR1 MNHNS, CDR2 SASEGT. The CDR3 here is CASSPEKGFVQYF. The CDR3 DNA follows: TGTGCCAGCAGCCCAGAGAAGGGCTTCGTGCAGTATTTT.

The V gene is TRBV27, the J gene TRBJ2-1; 7 nucleotides line up with TRBD1. The J segment lost 7 bases and the V segment lost 6 bases, leaving 15 bases of the junction unmatched. Per germline, CDR1 MNHEY and CDR2 SMNVEV (reference sequence). The CDR3 spans 16 residues. The CDR3 protein is CASSLQPQGRLNEQFF. The CDR3 nucleotides are TGTGCCAGCAGCTTACAACCACAGGGGCGGCTGAATGAGCAGTTCTTC.

This clonotype was observed a handful of times. The chain is built from TRBV6-2 or TRBV6-3 and TRBJ2-1; no clear D gene. Looked up from germline, CDR1 is MNHEY and CDR2 is SVGEGT. There are 15 residues in the CDR3. V was shortened by 2 bases and J by 2 bases, with 10 bases between the two germline ends. Written as DNA, the CDR3 is TGTGCCAGCAGTTACCGATCTAGGACCTACAATGAGCAGTTCTTC. Amino acid sequence: CASSYRSRTYNEQFF.

This clonotype was recorded at least ten times. The chain's CDR3 is CASSRRDRVTDTQYF. The CDR3 nucleotides are TGTGCCAGCAGCCGCCGGGACAGGGTCACAGATACGCAGTATTTT. The rearrangement joins TRBV7-9 to TRBJ2-3, with 9 bases aligning to TRBD1. The germline gives CDR1 SEHNR, CDR2 FQNEAQ (reference sequence). CDR3 length: 15 amino acids. The junction had 5 bases not matched to a gene; V was cut back by 5 bases and J by 2 bases.

This clonotype was counted only a few times. The chain links TRBV5-1 to TRBJ2-1; D remains unclear. The CDR3 length is 12 residues. Germline CDR1 SGHRS, CDR2 YFSETQ. Trimming stripped 6 bases from V and 0 bases from J, with 4 bases between. CDR3 nucleotide sequence: TGCGCCAGCACCAGCTCCTACAATGAGCAGTTCTTC. Its protein product is CASTSSYNEQFF.

The genes are TRBV12-3 or TRBV12-4 and TRBJ2-3; weak D call: TRBD2 (6 bases). Trimming left V 7 bases short and J 1 base short, with 15 bases between. The CDR3 length is 15 residues. Here the CDR3 DNA reads TGTGCCAGCATTTTCCGGGACTCCCGCACAGATACGCAGTATTTT. Translating gives CASIFRDSRTDTQYF.

There are many counts of this clonotype. The rearrangement links TRBV5-5 to TRBJ2-5; 8 bases match TRBD1. The CDR3 runs to 16 residues. Germline V gene lookup returns CDR1 SGHKS and CDR2 YYEKEE (reference sequence). Losses at the gene ends were 1 base for V and 2 bases for J; bases not matched to a gene: 7. The CDR3 protein is CASSLYGQGAQETQYF. CDR3 in DNA: TGTGCCAGCAGCTTGTATGGACAGGGAGCTCAAGAGACCCAGTACTTC.